This T cell receptor (beta chain) was sequenced during a study of blood T cell repertoires in COVID-19. Study-level background: Italy, Spain and the United States were the sources of the convalescent and acute COVID-19 samples. In each case, the material was cDNA or gDNA derived from T cells, B-cell-depleted T cells, or PBMCs.

Cohort allocation depended upon clinical history that participants reported. A case of COVID-19 had been met by exposed participants within 2 weeks before study entry. Trimming took 3 bases from V and 4 from J; bases not matched to a gene: 8. Germline-derived CDR1 and CDR2 are SGHAT and FQNNGV. The CDR3 loop spans 17 amino acids. Assay: immunoSEQ multiplex PCR; the TCRdb copy retains only in-frame clones and omits some. The table has under 450,000 clones, about 89% seen once. The material sequenced was PBMCs or T cells enriched from blood (not recorded which). The chain links TRBV11-2 to TRBJ2-7, with TRBD2 matching over 14 bases. The origin of this receptor is a woman in her forties who had been exposed to COVID-19. The CDR3 region is CASSLTSGGVNVYEQYF. CDR3 in DNA: TGTGCCAGCAGCTTGACTAGCGGGGGGGTCAATGTGTACGAGCAGTACTTC.